The 25 T cell receptor beta chains presented below share a single source sample, sequenced in a study of cytomegalovirus exposure and HLA in healthy donors. The PCR used 60 Vbeta and 13 Jbeta primers. The repertoire was sequenced with immunoSEQ multiplex PCR; TCRdb's copy has only in-frame clones and lacks some. The table lists 90,000 to 130,000 clones, approximately 80% of them singletons. Sequencing was carried out using PBMCs. Every receptor here comes from a woman aged 18 to 35 in good health and CMV-seropositive.

The table lists this clone with a count of one. The chain uses TRBV6-1 and TRBJ1-5; D is ambiguous. Germline CDR1 is MNHNS and CDR2 is SASEGT. V lost 6 bases and J 5 bases, leaving 11 bases between the germline ends. The CDR3 contains 13 residues. CDR3 DNA: TGTGCCAGCAGCCCTAGGCTTGATCAGCCCCAGCATTTT. It specifies CASSPRLDQPQHF.

This chain connects TRBV7-6 to TRBJ2-1, with TRBD2 matching 12 bases. Germline V gene lookup returns CDR1 SGHVS and CDR2 FNYEAQ. V was pared by 4 bases and J by 9 bases, with 7 bases of the junction left unmatched. CDR3 length equals 15 residues. The CDR3 sequence is CASSSTSGSGGEQFF. The CDR3 DNA follows: TGTGCCAGCAGCTCGACTAGCGGGAGTGGGGGTGAGCAGTTCTTC.

This chain uses TRBV6-5 with TRBJ2-2; TRBD1 matches 7 bases. CDR1 and CDR2 from the germline V gene are MNHEY and SVGAGI. V shed 6 bases and J 3 bases; nucleotides not matched to a gene: 4. This CDR3 has 14 residues. As DNA, the CDR3 is TGTGCCAGCAGCCGACAGGGCCACACCGGGGAGCTGTTTTTT. Its protein product is CASSRQGHTGELFF.

This rearrangement joins TRBV28 to TRBJ1-1; D gene uncertain. This CDR3 comprises 13 residues. Germline loops: CDR1 MDHEN, CDR2 SYDVKM. Trimming shortened V by 9 bases and J by 4 bases, and 15 bases separated the two germline ends. For the CDR3, the DNA is TGTGCCAGTCTTCCGGGTCCCGTCACTGAAGCTTTCTTT. Translated: CASLPGPVTEAFF.

This clone came up a few times. The chain employs TRBV7-8 and TRBJ2-3; D remains ambiguous. CDR3 length equals 14 residues. CDR1 is SGHVS, CDR2 FQNEAQ, per germline. V lost 5 bases and J 4 bases, leaving 13 bases between the germline ends. The CDR3: CASSTTSGPDTQYF. CDR3 DNA: TGTGCCAGCAGCACAACGTCGGGTCCAGATACGCAGTATTTT. Full variable domain (outside the CDR3, taken from reference TRBV7-8 and TRBJ2-3): GAGVSQSPRYKVAKRGQDVALRCDPISGHVSLFWYQQALGQGPEFLTYFQNEAQLDKSGLPSDRFFAERPEGSVSTLKIQRTQQEDSAVYLCASSTTSGPDTQYFGPGTRLTVL.

The V gene is TRBV27, the J gene TRBJ2-7; D ambiguous. Trimming cost V 2 bases and J 1 base, with 9 bases left between them. Germline loops: CDR1 MNHEY, CDR2 SMNVEV (reference sequence). The CDR3 is 14 residues long. The CDR3 DNA reads as TGTGCCAGCAGTTTAACCGGGTTTTCCTACGAGCAGTACTTC. This sequence encodes CASSLTGFSYEQYF.

This clone was detected a few times. The chain joins TRBV25-1 to TRBJ2-2, with TRBD1 identical over 8 bases. The CDR3 sequence is 16 residues long. J gave up 0 bases and V 5 bases, and 5 bases lay outside the gene matches. Germline V gene lookup returns CDR1 MGHDK and CDR2 SYGVNS. CDR3 DNA sequence: TGTGCCAGCAGTAAAGACAGGGGAGCGAACACCGGGGAGCTGTTTTTT. Amino acid sequence: CASSKDRGANTGELFF.

This rearrangement joins TRBV7-9 to TRBJ1-1, with TRBD1 as a possible D gene (5 bases). V gave up 6 bases and J gave up 4 bases, with 12 bases separating them. CDR1 and CDR2 (germline): SEHNR, FQNEAQ (reference sequence). This CDR3 is 13 amino acids long. The CDR3 nucleotides are TGTGCCAGCAGAATAGCGGGACCCACTGAAGCTTTCTTT. It yields the protein CASRIAGPTEAFF.

The chain combines TRBV30 with TRBJ2-6, with D hard to call. V was cut by 3 bases and J by 2 bases, with 17 bases left in between. The CDR3 spans 17 residues. The germline CDR1 and CDR2 sequences are GTSNPN and SVGIG (reference sequence). CDR3 protein: CAWSVPESLAGANVLTF. The DNA for the CDR3 is TGTGCCTGGAGCGTCCCTGAGTCCCTGGCTGGGGCCAACGTCCTGACTTTC.

The V call is TRBV11-1, the J call TRBJ1-2, with TRBD1 matching over 10 bases. V lost 5 bases to trimming and J lost 6 bases; unmatched junction nucleotides: 3. CDR3 length: 13 amino acids. CDR1 and CDR2 from the germline V gene are SGHAT and FQDESV (reference sequence). DNA of the CDR3: TGTGCCAGCAGCCTAGGGACAGGGGATGGCTACACCTTC. Amino acids: CASSLGTGDGYTF.

The CDR3 DNA is TGTGCCAGCAGCGACAGGCGTACCGGGGAGCTGTTTTTT. Amino acids: CASSDRRTGELFF. The V call is TRBV9, the J call TRBJ2-2, with D possibly being TRBD1 (5 bases). Germline CDR1 reads SGDLS; CDR2 reads YYNGEE. This CDR3 has 13 amino acids. Trimming cost V 3 bases and J 5 bases, with 8 bases left between them.

V gene TRBV11-2 combines with J gene TRBJ2-7, with a possible D match to TRBD1 (5 bases). Germline values: CDR1 SGHAT, CDR2 FQNNGV. The CDR3 totals 15 residues. Trimming left V 5 bases short and J 5 bases short, with 19 bases between. For the CDR3, the DNA is TGTGCCAGCAGCCCCCCCGCCCAGGGTGCCCACGAGCAGTACTTC. It specifies CASSPPAQGAHEQYF.

This chain uses TRBV18 with TRBJ1-5; D may be TRBD1 (6 bases). V lost 5 bases, J lost 4 bases, and 18 bases lay in between. Germline CDR1 KGHSH, CDR2 LQKENI. The CDR3 is 16 amino acids. CDR3 region: CASSRSDRPTNQPQHF. The CDR3 bases are TGTGCCAGCTCAAGGTCTGACAGGCCGACTAATCAGCCCCAGCATTTT.

This clone has only one observation. As DNA, the CDR3 is TGTGCCAGCAGCCTGTGGACAGGGAGCACCGGGGAGCTGTTTTTT. Encoded protein: CASSLWTGSTGELFF. This chain uses TRBV9 with TRBJ2-2; TRBD1 agrees at 8 bases. The CDR3 is 15 residues long. J was trimmed by 4 bases and V by 4 bases; bases with no gene match: 6. Germline V lookup: CDR1 SGDLS, CDR2 YYNGEE.

CDR3 amino acids: CASSGIQGPGELFF. The CDR3 region has the DNA TGCGCCAGCAGCGGGATACAGGGCCCCGGGGAGCTGTTTTTT. J is TRBJ2-2 and V is TRBV5-1; TRBD1 might be the D (6 bases). V lost 4 bases to trimming and J lost 6 bases, with 13 bases between them. Looked up from germline, CDR1 is SGHRS and CDR2 is YFSETQ. The CDR3 contains 14 residues.

V gene TRBV5-5 combines with J gene TRBJ2-5; 16 bases line up with TRBD2. The ends lost 2 bases at V and 3 bases at J; junction bases unmatched: 13. Germline V gene lookup returns CDR1 SGHKS and CDR2 YYEKEE (reference sequence). The CDR3 contains 20 residues. CDR3 loop: CASSFVSFGTSGREKETQYF. CDR3 nucleotides: TGTGCCAGCAGCTTTGTGAGCTTTGGGACTAGCGGGAGGGAGAAAGAGACCCAGTACTTC. Variable domain in full (rest from reference TRBV5-5 and TRBJ2-5): DAGVTQSPTHLIKTRGQQVTLRCSPISGHKSVSWYQQVLGQGPQFIFQYYEKEERGRGNFPDRFSARQFPNYSSELNVNALLLGDSALYLCASSFVSFGTSGREKETQYFGPGTRLLVL.

The rearrangement joins TRBV7-9 to TRBJ2-7; TRBD2 aligns across 7 bases. V trimming: 5 bases; J trimming: 4 bases; junction bases outside the gene matches: 11. The CDR3 consists of 15 residues. Germline CDR1 is SEHNR and CDR2 is FQNEAQ (reference sequence). CDR3 sequence reads: CASSPVLRELYEQYF. DNA for the CDR3: TGTGCCAGCAGCCCCGTCCTGCGGGAGCTTTACGAGCAGTACTTC.

The V gene is TRBV5-4, the J gene TRBJ2-5, with a possible D match to TRBD2 (5 bases). The V end lost 2 bases, the J end lost 3 bases, and 8 bases lay between the germline ends. Per the germline V gene, CDR1 is SGHNT and CDR2 is YYREEE (reference sequence). The CDR3 consists of 13 residues. The CDR3 DNA sequence: TGTGCCAGCAGCTTCGGACTGGAAGAGACCCAGTACTTC. It encodes CASSFGLEETQYF.

V and J are TRBV6-1 and TRBJ2-7; D unclear. Trimming removed 1 base from V and 6 bases from J, with 13 bases in between. Germline V gene lookup returns CDR1 MNHNS and CDR2 SASEGT. The CDR3 covers 14 residues. CDR3 sequence reads: CASSEGGLLGEQYF. CDR3 sequence (DNA): TGTGCCAGCAGTGAAGGCGGCCTGTTGGGCGAGCAGTACTTC.

V is TRBV2 and J is TRBJ2-1; TRBD2 aligns across 10 bases. The CDR3 has 16 amino acids. The V gene's germline CDR1 is SNHLY and CDR2 FYNNEI. V trimming: 2 bases; J trimming: 4 bases; junction bases outside the gene matches: 5. CDR3 bases: TGTGCCAGCAGTGAATCGGGACTAGCGAGGTACAATGAGCAGTTCTTC. Translated, it gives CASSESGLARYNEQFF.

The V gene is TRBV7-2, the J gene TRBJ2-7; maybe TRBD2 (5 bases). V dropped 2 bases and J dropped 1 base, with 9 bases sitting between them. CDR1 SGHTA and CDR2 FQGNSA come from the germline V gene. CDR3 length: 14 residues. Here the CDR3 DNA reads TGTGCCAGCAGCTTACGGGCGGGTTCCTACGAGCAGTACTTC. Protein: CASSLRAGSYEQYF.

The chain uses TRBV7-9 and TRBJ2-3; 12 nucleotides align to TRBD2. CDR1 and CDR2 from the germline V gene are SEHNR and FQNEAQ (reference sequence). Trimming at V came to 1 base and at J to 3 bases, leaving 2 bases not matched to a gene. The CDR3 is made up of 16 amino acids. The DNA for the CDR3 is TGTGCCAGCAGCTTAGACCTAGCGGGAGGGACAGATACGCAGTATTTT. Encoded protein: CASSLDLAGGTDTQYF.

In this sample, this clone turned up a few times. The chain recombines TRBV4-1 with TRBJ2-3; D unclear. Looked up from germline, CDR1 is MGHRA and CDR2 is YSYEKL. V lost 0 bases and J 10 bases, leaving 5 bases between the germline ends. CDR3 length: 11 residues. DNA for the CDR3: TGCGCCAGCAGCCAAGATTCAGCGCAGTATTTT. It yields the protein CASSQDSAQYF.

The chain combines TRBV25-1 with TRBJ2-1; 9 bases line up with TRBD1. The V gene's germline CDR1 is MGHDK and CDR2 SYGVNS. V shed 1 base and J 3 bases; nucleotides not matched to a gene: 4. This CDR3 contains 16 residues. The CDR3 sequence: CASSELGQGLYNEQFF. In nucleotides, the CDR3 is TGTGCCAGCAGTGAATTGGGACAGGGCCTCTACAATGAGCAGTTCTTC.

The rearrangement joins TRBV30 to TRBJ1-5, with D uncertain. The CDR3 runs to 14 residues. The V end lost 3 bases, the J end lost 4 bases, and 13 bases lay between the germline ends. CDR1 is GTSNPN, CDR2 SVGIG, per germline (reference sequence). Written as DNA, the CDR3 is TGTGCCTGGAGCTCTGATAACGGTAATCAGCCCCAGCATTTT. Amino acid sequence: CAWSSDNGNQPQHF.